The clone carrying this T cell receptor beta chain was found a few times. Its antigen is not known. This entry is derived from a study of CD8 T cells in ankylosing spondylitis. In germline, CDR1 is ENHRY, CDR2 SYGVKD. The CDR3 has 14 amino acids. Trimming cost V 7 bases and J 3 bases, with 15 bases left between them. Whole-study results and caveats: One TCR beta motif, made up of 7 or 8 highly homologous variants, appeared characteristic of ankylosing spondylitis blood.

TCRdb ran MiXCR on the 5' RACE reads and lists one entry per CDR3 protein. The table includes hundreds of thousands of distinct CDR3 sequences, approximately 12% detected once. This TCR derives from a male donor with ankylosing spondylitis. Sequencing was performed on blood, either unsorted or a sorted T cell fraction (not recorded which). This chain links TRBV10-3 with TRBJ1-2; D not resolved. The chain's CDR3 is CAINAGMWDYGYTF. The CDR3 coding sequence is TGTGCCATCAACGCGGGGATGTGGGACTATGGCTACACCTTC.